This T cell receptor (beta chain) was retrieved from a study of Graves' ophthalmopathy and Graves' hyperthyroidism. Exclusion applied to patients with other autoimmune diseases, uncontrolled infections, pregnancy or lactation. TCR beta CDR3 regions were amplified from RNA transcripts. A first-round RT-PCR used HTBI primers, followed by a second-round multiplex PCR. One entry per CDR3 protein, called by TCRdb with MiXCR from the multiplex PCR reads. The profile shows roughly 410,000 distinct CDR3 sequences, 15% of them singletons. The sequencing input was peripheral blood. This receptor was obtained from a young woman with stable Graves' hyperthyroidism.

The CDR3 DNA reads TGTGCCACCAGCAGCCTACCCGGCGGCTACGAGCAGTACTTC. Its translation: CATSSLPGGYEQYF. V gene TRBV15 combines with J gene TRBJ2-7; D gene ambiguous. V was cut by 3 bases and J by 3 bases, with 12 bases left in between. The CDR3 is 14 residues long. CDR1 and CDR2 from the germline V gene are LNHNV and YYDKDF (reference sequence).